The 25 T cell receptor beta chains listed next were all sequenced from one sample in a study of human T cells and chemical hapten exposure. MiXCR, run by TCRdb on the RACE reads, gives a single entry per CDR3 protein. The sample has about 160,000 distinct CDR3 sequences; 28% are singletons. Time point here: patch test 3, about 24 weeks after DPC sensitization. The treatment denotes: therapeutic diphenylcyclopropenone sensitization with weekly scalp DPC. The source was whole blood, collected in connection with sensitization to the hapten diphenylcyclopropenone (DPC). The receptors derive from a woman under 30 with alopecia areata. Some clones in this sample may be carry-over from other donors' samples.

This clonotype was detected ten times or more. CDR3 amino acids: CASTPGPTYGYTF. CDR3 coding DNA: TGTGCCAGCACTCCGGGACCCACATATGGCTACACCTTC. V gene TRBV12-3 or TRBV12-4 combines with J gene TRBJ1-2, with D perhaps matching TRBD1 (5 bases). Trimming pared 7 bases from V and 5 bases from J, leaving 14 bases between. The CDR3 is made up of 13 amino acids.

This rearrangement joins TRBV18 to TRBJ1-4; a possible D gene is TRBD1 (5 bases). Germline V CDR1 and CDR2: KGHSH, LQKENI. This CDR3 is 12 amino acids long. V shed 6 bases and J shed 10 bases, with 12 bases lying between them. The CDR3 reads CASSPGSGKLFF. The CDR3 DNA follows: TGTGCCAGCTCTCCAGGGAGTGGAAAACTGTTTTTT.

The chain recombines TRBV7-9 with TRBJ2-7, with 11 bases fitting TRBD1. Germline V gene data show CDR1 as SEHNR and CDR2 as FQNEAQ (reference sequence). This CDR3 has 16 residues. V gave up 4 bases and J gave up 6 bases; unmatched junction bases: 11. In DNA form, the CDR3 reads TGTGCCAGCAGCTCGATCTCCGGGACAGGGGGGGTCGAGCAGTACTTC. Translated, it gives CASSSISGTGGVEQYF.

This chain uses TRBV4-3 with TRBJ2-7; 8 bases agree with TRBD2. The CDR3 loop spans 15 amino acids. The germline gives CDR1 LGHNA, CDR2 YSLEER. Unmatched junction bases numbered 2, after V lost 0 bases and J lost 1 base. Here the CDR3 DNA reads TGCGCCAGCAGCCAAGATAGCGGGGAGTCCTACGAGCAGTACTTC. The encoded protein is CASSQDSGESYEQYF.

V gene TRBV5-5 combines with J gene TRBJ2-3; tentative D call: TRBD2 (5 bases). V was cut by 0 bases and J by 0 bases, with 14 bases left in between. Germline assignment: CDR1 SGHKS and CDR2 YYEKEE (reference sequence). The CDR3 covers 17 residues. The CDR3 here is CASSLEKVATSTDTQYF. The CDR3 bases are TGTGCCAGCAGCTTGGAAAAGGTAGCGACTAGCACAGATACGCAGTATTTT.

This clonotype was recorded a few times. The chain employs TRBV4-3 and TRBJ2-5, with D perhaps matching TRBD2 (6 bases). Germline V gene data show CDR1 as LGHNA and CDR2 as YSLEER. Between the trimmed V and J ends, which lost 0 bases and 1 base, there was a span of 12 bases. CDR3 size: 16 residues. The chain's CDR3 is CASSQDGGPIQETQYF. CDR3 in DNA: TGCGCCAGCAGCCAAGATGGAGGGCCTATCCAAGAGACCCAGTACTTC.

This chain joins TRBV12-3 or TRBV12-4 and TRBJ2-1, with a weak D call TRBD1 (6 bases). This CDR3 spans 11 amino acids. The V and J ends lost 3 bases and 13 bases respectively, with 10 bases between them. The CDR3 nucleotides read TGTGCCAGCAGTTTCCCCAGGGGCCAGTTCTTC. Its translation is CASSFPRGQFF.

This clonotype was counted only a few times. The chain employs TRBV6-1 and TRBJ1-2; unclear D gene. Looked up from germline, CDR1 is MNHNS and CDR2 is SASEGT. The CDR3 is made up of 16 amino acids. V was pared by 0 bases and J by 4 bases, with 15 bases between. The CDR3, as DNA: TGTGCCAGCAGTGAAGCGCTTCGGGCGGATATCTATGGCTACACCTTC. This encodes CASSEALRADIYGYTF.

J is TRBJ2-7 and V is TRBV7-2; D is possibly TRBD2 (7 bases). Deletions cut 6 bases from V and 2 bases from J, with 14 bases between. The CDR3 loop spans 14 amino acids. Germline CDR1 is SGHTA and CDR2 is FQGNSA. The CDR3 loop reads CASRLRGAPYEQYF. The CDR3 region has the DNA TGTGCCAGCAGACTCCGGGGGGCCCCCTACGAGCAGTACTTC.

This rearrangement joins TRBV5-1 to TRBJ2-1, with 14 nucleotides matching TRBD2. V shed 1 base and J 8 bases; nucleotides not matched to a gene: 5. The CDR3 spans 16 residues. Germline-derived CDR1 and CDR2 are SGHRS and YFSETQ. CDR3 nucleotide sequence: TGCGCCAGCAGCTTGCTGACTAGCGGGAGGGCCCATGAGCAGTTCTTC. This translates into CASSLLTSGRAHEQFF.

CDR3 coding DNA: TGTGCCATCAGCGGACAGGGGGCAGGAGATACGCAGTATTTT. Its translation is CAISGQGAGDTQYF. The V gene is TRBV10-3, the J gene TRBJ2-3; the match to TRBD1 covers 11 bases. With 6 bases clipped from V and 5 bases from J, the junction kept 4 bases outside the gene matches. The CDR3 length is 14 residues. Germline V gene data show CDR1 as ENHRY and CDR2 as SYGVKD.

Many counts were recorded for this clonotype. This chain links TRBV9 with TRBJ2-6; tentative D call: TRBD1 (6 bases). The CDR3 extends over 15 amino acids. Trimming removed 4 bases from V and 1 base from J, with 9 bases in between. CDR1 and CDR2 from the germline V gene are SGDLS and YYNGEE. The CDR3 loop is CASSYTGSGANVLTF. Here the CDR3 DNA reads TGTGCCAGCAGCTACACAGGGTCTGGGGCCAACGTCCTGACTTTC. Variable domain in full (rest from reference TRBV9 and TRBJ2-6): DSGVTQTPKHLITATGQRVTLRCSPRSGDLSVYWYQQSLDQGLQFLIQYYNGEERAKGNILERFSAQQFPDLHSELNLSSLELGDSALYFCASSYTGSGANVLTFGAGSRLTVL.

This clonotype was recorded only once. In DNA form, the CDR3 reads TGTGCCAGCAGCCCTGAAGGGACAGGCCCCAGGGGGCAGTTCTTC. Amino acids: CASSPEGTGPRGQFF. The genes are TRBV5-6 and TRBJ2-1; 8 bases are a match to TRBD1. Germline trimming cut 4 bases from V and 12 bases from J; bases unmatched to any gene: 15. Germline V lookup: CDR1 SGHDT, CDR2 YYEEEE. The CDR3 has 15 residues. Full variable domain (remainder filled in from reference TRBV5-6 and TRBJ2-1): DAGVTQSPTHLIKTRGQQVTLRCSPKSGHDTVSWYQQALGQGPQFIFQYYEEEERQRGNFPDRFSGHQFPNYSSELNVNALLLGDSALYLCASSPEGTGPRGQFFGPGTRLTVL.

CDR3 bases: TGTGCCAGCAGCCAGGGGGGAGGGGTACAGGGGGGAGTCATGAACACTGAAGCTTTCTTT. Amino acid sequence: CASSQGGGVQGGVMNTEAFF. This sequence joins TRBV7-9 and TRBJ1-1, with 8 positions matching TRBD1. Trimming took 5 bases from V and 0 from J; bases not matched to a gene: 20. There are 20 residues in the CDR3. In germline, CDR1 is SEHNR, CDR2 FQNEAQ (reference sequence).

This chain links TRBV11-2 with TRBJ2-1, with a possible D match to TRBD1 (5 bases). V was shortened by 0 bases and J by 11 bases, with 11 bases between the two germline ends. CDR3 length equals 13 residues. Germline CDR1 is SGHAT and CDR2 is FQNNGV. CDR3 loop: CASSLDTPGKQFF. The CDR3 nucleotides read TGTGCCAGCAGCTTAGATACACCAGGGAAGCAGTTCTTC.

V gene TRBV6-4 combines with J gene TRBJ1-6; 9 bases are a match to TRBD1. V shed 6 bases and J 9 bases; nucleotides not matched to a gene: 9. The length of the CDR3 is 15 residues. Germline lookup yields CDR1 MRHNA and CDR2 SNTAGT. The CDR3 DNA sequence: TGTGCCAGCAGGCAACAGGGGGCGTCGGGTTCACCCCTCCACTTT. Translated: CASRQQGASGSPLHF.

The table lists this clonotype with many counts. The chain employs TRBV7-8 and TRBJ2-1; possibly TRBD2 for D (6 bases). Per germline, CDR1 SGHVS and CDR2 FQNEAQ. Trimming removed 1 base from V and 6 bases from J, with 10 bases in between. CDR3 length: 14 amino acids. The CDR3 sequence: CASSLERLVNEQFF. The DNA for the CDR3 is TGTGCCAGCAGCTTAGAGCGACTAGTCAATGAGCAGTTCTTC.

This clonotype was found many times. The chain carries TRBV4-1 and TRBJ2-3; D is tentatively TRBD1 or TRBD2 (5 bases each). The CDR3 length is 13 residues. V was pared by 6 bases and J by 2 bases, with 9 bases between. Germline-derived CDR1 and CDR2 are MGHRA and YSYEKL. The CDR3: CASRRGATDTQYF. The DNA for the CDR3 is TGCGCCAGCAGGCGAGGGGCCACAGATACGCAGTATTTT.

This chain uses TRBV29-1 with TRBJ2-5, with no clear D. The germline CDR1 and CDR2 sequences are SQVTM and ANQGSEA. V was trimmed by 4 bases and J by 1 base, leaving 7 bases between them. This CDR3 spans 12 amino acids. Written as DNA, the CDR3 is TGCAGCGTTGGTAGTAGCCAAGAGACCCAGTACTTC. This encodes CSVGSSQETQYF.

The rearrangement links TRBV15 to TRBJ1-6, with 8 bases that match TRBD1. V was pared by 0 bases and J by 4 bases, with 8 bases of the junction left unmatched. Per the germline V gene, CDR1 is LNHNV and CDR2 is YYDKDF (reference sequence). This CDR3 region has 18 residues. DNA of the CDR3: TGTGCCACCAGCAGAGATGGTACAGGGGGTTGGTATAATTCACCCCTCCACTTT. Its protein is CATSRDGTGGWYNSPLHF.

The J gene is TRBJ2-7, the V gene TRBV2; possible D gene TRBD2, 6 bases. CDR1 and CDR2 (germline): SNHLY, FYNNEI. V was pared by 5 bases and J by 3 bases, with 11 bases between. The CDR3 is 13 residues long. In DNA, the CDR3 is TGTGCCAGCAGTCAGCTAGCGAACTACGAGCAGTACTTC. As protein: CASSQLANYEQYF.

V gene TRBV13 combines with J gene TRBJ1-6; unclear D gene. Germline values: CDR1 PRHDT, CDR2 FYEKMQ (reference sequence). With 4 bases removed from V and 5 bases from J, the gap between germline ends came to 9 bases. This CDR3 comprises 14 residues. DNA of the CDR3: TGTGCCAGCAGCTCAGGCCAGCATAATTCACCCCTCCACTTT. Translation gives CASSSGQHNSPLHF.

This clonotype has a handful of counts. This chain uses TRBV24-1 with TRBJ1-2; D not certain. Trimming cost V 5 bases and J 3 bases, with 9 bases left between them. Germline values: CDR1 KGHDR, CDR2 SFDVKD. This CDR3 spans 13 amino acids. The CDR3 DNA reads TGTGCCACCAGTGTAGGGCAGGACTATGGCTACACCTTC. Its translation is CATSVGQDYGYTF.

The CDR3 loop reads CASSYPGSSYEQYF. The CDR3 nucleotides are TGTGCCAGCAGTTACCCCGGTTCCTCCTACGAGCAGTACTTC. The chain recombines TRBV6-2 or TRBV6-3 with TRBJ2-7, with unresolved D. Germline CDR1 reads MNHEY; CDR2 reads SVGEGT. The CDR3 is made up of 14 amino acids. Between the trimmed V and J ends, which lost 2 bases and 0 bases, there was a span of 8 bases.

The chain recombines TRBV5-6 with TRBJ2-1, with 10 bases matching TRBD1. Germline values: CDR1 SGHDT, CDR2 YYEEEE. V dropped 3 bases and J dropped 8; count of bases not matched to a gene: 8. This CDR3 has 15 amino acids. Here the CDR3 reads CASSSMGTGADEQFF. DNA of the CDR3: TGTGCCAGCAGCTCGATGGGGACAGGGGCGGATGAGCAGTTCTTC.